What follows are 9 T cell receptor beta chains derived from one specimen sequenced in a study of regulatory T cells in long-lasting Graves disease. Time point noted: persistent/refractory GD, antithyroid drugs over 5 years with positive TRAb. PBMC RNA served as the TCR library source. Arm-PCR of CDR3 regions and iRepertoire HTBI primers were used to build TCR beta libraries. TCRdb re-analysed the multiplex PCR reads in MiXCR, keeping a single row per CDR3 protein. The sample records more than 300,000 distinct CDR3 sequences, roughly 20% being singletons. The source was peripheral blood mononuclear cells (PBMCs), collected when the disease was refractory, from a patient treated with antithyroid drugs. The receptors shown here come from a middle-aged woman with Graves disease.

At least ten counts were recorded for this clonotype. V gene TRBV28 combines with J gene TRBJ1-5, with 7 nucleotides matching TRBD1. CDR1 and CDR2 (germline): MDHEN, SYDVKM. Trimming cost V 0 bases and J 16 bases; bases outside gene matches: 6. The CDR3 totals 12 residues. The CDR3 spells CASSLWTGQHHF. The CDR3 DNA reads TGTGCCAGCAGTTTATGGACAGGGCAGCATCATTTT.

The J gene is TRBJ2-2, the V gene TRBV6-1; D not certain. Germline V gene sequence: CDR1 MNHNS, CDR2 SASEGT. Trimming removed 5 bases at V and 7 bases at J, with 8 bases between. The length of the CDR3 is 12 residues. The CDR3 loop reads CASSLNFGELFF. The CDR3, as DNA: TGTGCCAGCAGTCTGAATTTCGGGGAGCTGTTTTTT.

This clonotype has a count of ten or more. The chain couples TRBV11-2 to TRBJ2-7, with 7 bases aligning to TRBD1. This CDR3 spans 14 amino acids. V lost 2 bases and J lost 3; bases outside the gene matches: 4. The germline V gene has CDR1 SGHAT and CDR2 FQNNGV. The CDR3: CASSLPNRGYEQYF. DNA for the CDR3: TGTGCCAGCAGCTTACCGAACAGGGGCTACGAGCAGTACTTC. The variable domain in full, completed from reference TRBV11-2 and TRBJ2-7, reads EAGVAQSPRYKIIEKRQSVAFWCNPISGHATLYWYQQILGQGPKLLIQFQNNGVVDDSQLPKDRFSAERLKGVDSTLKIQPAKLEDSAVYLCASSLPNRGYEQYFGPGTRLTVT.

This clonotype showed up many times. V gene TRBV11-2 combines with J gene TRBJ2-5; TRBD2 agrees at 11 bases. The CDR3 contains 14 residues. V was clipped by 5 bases and J by 5 bases; unmatched bases: 4. Looked up from germline, CDR1 is SGHAT and CDR2 is FQNNGV. In DNA, the CDR3 is TGTGCCAGCAGCCCCTGGACTAGCGGGGAGACCCAGTACTTC. Translating it yields CASSPWTSGETQYF.

The chain couples TRBV18 to TRBJ2-5; TRBD2 agrees at 7 bases. Germline lookup yields CDR1 KGHSH and CDR2 LQKENI. CDR3 length equals 14 residues. V was pared by 3 bases and J by 5 bases, with 6 bases of the junction left unmatched. The CDR3 sequence is CASSPSTSTETQYF. CDR3 DNA: TGTGCCAGCTCACCGTCGACTAGCACGGAGACCCAGTACTTC.

This clonotype was found many times. The chain combines TRBV28 with TRBJ2-7; a weak D match, TRBD1 (6 bases). From germline, CDR1 is MDHEN and CDR2 SYDVKM. Trimming took off 6 bases at V and 1 base at J, with 13 bases between the two ends. CDR3 length: 14 residues. DNA of the CDR3: TGTGCCAGCAGCCCCCCACAGGGATCCTACGAGCAGTACTTC. This sequence encodes CASSPPQGSYEQYF.

The rearrangement joins TRBV5-1 to TRBJ2-5; 9 bases align to TRBD2. The CDR3 consists of 17 residues. Germline V gene lookup returns CDR1 SGHRS and CDR2 YFSETQ. The junction had 13 bases not matched to a gene; V was cut back by 2 bases and J by 5 bases. For the CDR3, the DNA is TGCGCCAGCAGCTTCGGAGGGATGGGACTAGCTTGGGAGACCCAGTACTTC. This codes for CASSFGGMGLAWETQYF.

The CDR3 bases are TGTGCCGAACAACAGGGGTCGGAAGGAAACACCATATATTTT. Amino acid sequence: CAEQQGSEGNTIYF. The chain carries TRBV30 and TRBJ1-3; 7 bases line up with TRBD1. The CDR3 runs to 14 residues. J lost 4 bases, V lost 8 bases, and 11 bases had no gene match. CDR1 GTSNPN and CDR2 SVGIG come from the germline V gene (reference sequence).

This clonotype was detected only a few times. The chain uses TRBV20-1 and TRBJ2-7; TRBD2 aligns across 11 bases. This CDR3 has 15 residues. Looked up from germline, CDR1 is DFQATT and CDR2 is SNEGSKA (reference sequence). Trimming at V came to 3 bases and at J to 2 bases, leaving 6 bases not matched to a gene. The CDR3 DNA is TGCAGTGCTAGCATCCTGACTAGCGGGGCCTACGAGCAGTACTTC. This translates into CSASILTSGAYEQYF.